This T cell receptor beta chain was documented in a study of T cell responses to AZD1222 COVID-19 vaccine. Whether given at about 4 or about 12 weeks, second doses were pooled. Study-wide findings and caveats: Nearly half of spike-specific TCRs reportedly go after variant regions that carry no mutations.

The table came from immunoSEQ multiplex PCR; TCRdb's copy has only in-frame clones and leaves some out. The sample holds over 130,000 clones; more than 80% are singletons and the top ten take 3.2%. With regard to this clone: Its target is unknown.

Germline V gene sequence: CDR1 SGHNT, CDR2 YYREEE (reference sequence). The V segment lost 4 bases and the J segment 5 bases; nucleotides outside the gene matches: 11. The CDR3 has 15 amino acids. The sample in question was peripheral blood, obtained 28 days after the second AZD1222 dose. The V and J genes are TRBV5-4 and TRBJ2-5, with 7 bases matching TRBD2. The clonotype comes from an adult who received the AZD1222 COVID-19 vaccine. CDR3 in DNA: TGTGCCAGCAGCCCGGGGGGAGGCGGGACGGAGACCCAGTACTTC. It encodes CASSPGGGGTETQYF. Using reference TRBV5-4 and TRBJ2-5 for the parts outside the CDR3, the full variable domain is ETGVTQSPTHLIKTRGQQVTLRCSSQSGHNTVSWYQQALGQGPQFIFQYYREEENGRGNFPPRFSGLQFPNYSSELNVNALELDDSALYLCASSPGGGGTETQYFGPGTRLLVL.